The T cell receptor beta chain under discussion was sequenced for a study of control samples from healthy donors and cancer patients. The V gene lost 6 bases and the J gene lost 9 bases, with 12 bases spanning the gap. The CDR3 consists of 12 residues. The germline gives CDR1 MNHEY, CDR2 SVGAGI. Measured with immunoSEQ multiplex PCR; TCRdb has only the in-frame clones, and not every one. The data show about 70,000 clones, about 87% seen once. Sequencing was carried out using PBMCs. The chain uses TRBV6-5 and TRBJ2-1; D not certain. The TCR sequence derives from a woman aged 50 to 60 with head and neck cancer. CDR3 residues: CASRRPTGEQFF. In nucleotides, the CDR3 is TGTGCCAGCAGACGACCCACGGGTGAGCAGTTCTTC.